This TCR beta chain stems from a study of OX40 agonist ivuxolimab in advanced cancers. Study-level background: At approximately 80% male, the cohort had a mean age of about 60 years, ranging from roughly 23 to 80. The study's findings and limits: On average, a greater number of expanded clones characterised CD8+ T cells relative to CD4+.

TCRdb's copy holds only in-frame clones and misses some; the assay was immunoSEQ multiplex PCR. The sample contains tens of thousands of clones, roughly 90% of which appear only once. Details on this clone: What it recognizes is unknown.

No patient had autoimmune disease or received systemic immunosuppression. The sequence derives from an adult with an advanced solid tumor such as melanoma, head and neck, liver or kidney cancer. Sequenced material: CD4+ or CD8+ T cells sorted from blood, taken in a trial of the OX40 agonist ivuxolimab.

CDR3 in DNA: TGTGCCAGCTCACCACGTAGCGACAATGAGCAGTTCTTC. This sequence encodes CASSPRSDNEQFF. The chain employs TRBV18 and TRBJ2-1; tentative D call: TRBD2 (5 bases). CDR3 length equals 13 residues. V was pared by 1 base and J by 5 bases, with 6 bases between. The germline V gene encodes CDR1 KGHSH and CDR2 LQKENI.